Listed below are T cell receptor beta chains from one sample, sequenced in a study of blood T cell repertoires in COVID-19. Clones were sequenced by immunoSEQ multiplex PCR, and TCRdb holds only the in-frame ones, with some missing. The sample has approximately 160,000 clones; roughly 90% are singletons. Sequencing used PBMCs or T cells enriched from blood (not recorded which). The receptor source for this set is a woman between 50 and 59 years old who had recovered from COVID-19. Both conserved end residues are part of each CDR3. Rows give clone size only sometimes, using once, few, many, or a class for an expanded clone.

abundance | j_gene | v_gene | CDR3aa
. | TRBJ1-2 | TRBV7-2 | CASSLGGTGAGYTF
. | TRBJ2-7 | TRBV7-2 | CASSYGTSGSVIEQYF
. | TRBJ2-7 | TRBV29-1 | CSVLYRQNEQYF
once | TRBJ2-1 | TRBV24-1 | CATSDGMGNEQFF
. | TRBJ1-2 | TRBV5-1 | CASSLGGENYGYTF
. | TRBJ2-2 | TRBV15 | CATSRKQGAVGELFF
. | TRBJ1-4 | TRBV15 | CATTIDRGLTNEKLFF
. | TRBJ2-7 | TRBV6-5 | CASDRGSEQYF
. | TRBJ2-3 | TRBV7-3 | CASGQGDTQYF
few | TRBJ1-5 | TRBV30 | CAWSLKRAEDQPQHF
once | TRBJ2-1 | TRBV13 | CASSPATSGRAISREQFF
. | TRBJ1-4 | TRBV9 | CASSVAGQGHEKLFF
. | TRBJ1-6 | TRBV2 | CAGNQITNSPLHF
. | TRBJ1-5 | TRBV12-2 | CASRSSRGTGGRFGNQPQHF
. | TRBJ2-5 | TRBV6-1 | CASSEGVRARETQYF
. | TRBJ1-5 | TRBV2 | CASLQGANQPQHF
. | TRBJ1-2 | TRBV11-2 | CASSLALRGGYTF